The 8 T cell receptor beta chains presented below share a single source sample, sequenced in a study of T cell changes during pregnancy in multiple sclerosis. This table comes from immunoSEQ multiplex PCR, and its TCRdb copy is limited to in-frame clones, with some not included. This table has 45,000 to 50,000 clones, almost 95% appearing once. Sequences were derived from CD8+ T cells from peripheral blood mononuclear cells, sampled in the first trimester of pregnancy. These receptors originate from a female donor with multiple sclerosis, enrolled in a pregnancy study.

Here the CDR3 reads CASSLETGFRDTQYF. As DNA, the CDR3 is TGTGCCAGCAGCCTTGAGACAGGGTTTCGAGATACGCAGTATTTT. This rearrangement joins TRBV4-2 to TRBJ2-3, with 7 bases identical to TRBD1. Germline-derived CDR1 and CDR2 are LGHNA and YNFKEQ. The CDR3 has 15 residues. V was pared by 4 bases and J by 5 bases, with 9 bases of the junction left unmatched.

This clone came up once. The V gene is TRBV6-1, the J gene TRBJ1-1, with D perhaps matching TRBD1 (6 bases). Germline V gene sequence: CDR1 MNHNS, CDR2 SASEGT. The CDR3 sequence is 13 residues long. V lost 7 bases to trimming and J lost 6 bases, with 15 bases between them. The CDR3 reads CASIEQGFAEAFF. For the CDR3, the DNA is TGTGCCAGCATAGAACAGGGTTTCGCTGAAGCTTTCTTT.

On this clone: Other DNA sequences within the sample encode an identical CDR3. CDR3 residues: CASTLAGSDSYEQYF. The CDR3, as DNA: TGTGCCAGTACCTTGGCTGGGAGCGATTCCTACGAGCAGTACTTC. The chain has TRBV28 and TRBJ2-7, with a possible D match to TRBD2 (5 bases). The CDR3 sequence is 15 residues long. Germline CDR1 MDHEN, CDR2 SYDVKM. Trimming took off 9 bases at V and 1 base at J, with 19 bases between the two ends.

The gene calls are TRBV4-3 and TRBJ2-7, with 8 bases that match TRBD1. V lost 4 bases and J lost 2; bases outside the gene matches: 7. The V gene's germline CDR1 is LGHNA and CDR2 YSLEER. The CDR3 is made up of 15 amino acids. The CDR3 region is CASSLGTGSPYEQYF. The CDR3 DNA sequence: TGCGCCAGCAGCCTCGGGACAGGCTCCCCCTACGAGCAGTACTTC.

This chain connects TRBV27 to TRBJ1-1; no clear D gene. Germline V gives CDR1 MNHEY, CDR2 SMNVEV (reference sequence). There are 13 residues in the CDR3. The V and J ends lost 6 bases and 4 bases respectively, with 12 bases between them. The CDR3 nucleotides are TGTGCCAGCAGACCCCGGGGAGTCACTGAAGCTTTCTTT. Amino acids: CASRPRGVTEAFF.

The CDR3 is CASSFKAGATYEQYF. As DNA, the CDR3 is TGTGCCAGCAGCTTCAAAGCGGGAGCGACTTACGAGCAGTACTTC. The chain recombines TRBV7-8 with TRBJ2-7, with 8 bases identical to TRBD2. V shed 3 bases, J shed 4 bases, and the junction held 8 bases outside the gene matches. Germline CDR1 SGHVS, CDR2 FQNEAQ. The CDR3 contains 15 residues.

This chain uses TRBV2 with TRBJ1-2; D is undetermined. The CDR3 is made up of 14 amino acids. Per germline, CDR1 SNHLY and CDR2 FYNNEI. The germline V and J ends were trimmed by 1 base and 4 bases, with 10 bases remaining between them. Written as DNA, the CDR3 is TGTGCCAGCAGTGAAGGGCCGGGGTCCTATGGCTACACCTTC. The encoded protein is CASSEGPGSYGYTF.

The chain employs TRBV27 and TRBJ2-7; 7 nucleotides line up with TRBD1. The CDR3 runs 13 residues. The ends lost 5 bases at V and 7 bases at J; junction bases unmatched: 8. The germline CDR1 and CDR2 sequences are MNHEY and SMNVEV (reference sequence). The CDR3 reads CASSPGTVGEQYF. DNA of the CDR3: TGTGCCAGCAGTCCAGGGACAGTGGGAGAGCAGTACTTC.